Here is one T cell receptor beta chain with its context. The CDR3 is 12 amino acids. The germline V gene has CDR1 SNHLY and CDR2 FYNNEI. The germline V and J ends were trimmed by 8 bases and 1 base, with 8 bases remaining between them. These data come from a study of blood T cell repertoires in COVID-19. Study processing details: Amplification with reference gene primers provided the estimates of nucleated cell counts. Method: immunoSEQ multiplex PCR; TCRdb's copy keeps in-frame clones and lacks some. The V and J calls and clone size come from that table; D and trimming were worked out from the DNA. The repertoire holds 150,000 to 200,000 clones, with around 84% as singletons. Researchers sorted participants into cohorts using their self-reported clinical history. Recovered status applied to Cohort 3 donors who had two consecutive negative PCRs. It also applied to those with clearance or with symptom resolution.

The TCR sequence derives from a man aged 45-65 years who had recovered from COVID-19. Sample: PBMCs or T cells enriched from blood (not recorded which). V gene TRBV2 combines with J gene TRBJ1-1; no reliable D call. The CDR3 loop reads CASWAGNTEAFF. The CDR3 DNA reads TGTGCCAGCTGGGCAGGGAACACTGAAGCTTTCTTT.